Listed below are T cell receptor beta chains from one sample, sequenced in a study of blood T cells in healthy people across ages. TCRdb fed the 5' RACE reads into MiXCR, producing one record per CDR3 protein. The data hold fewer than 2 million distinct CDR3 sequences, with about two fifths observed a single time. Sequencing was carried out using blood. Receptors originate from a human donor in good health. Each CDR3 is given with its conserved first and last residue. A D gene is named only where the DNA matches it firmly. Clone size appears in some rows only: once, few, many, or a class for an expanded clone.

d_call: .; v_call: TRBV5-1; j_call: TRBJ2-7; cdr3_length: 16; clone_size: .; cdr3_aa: CASRLGVAGFSYEQYF; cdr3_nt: TGCGCCAGCAGACTTGGCGTGGCAGGGTTCTCCTACGAGCAGTACTTC
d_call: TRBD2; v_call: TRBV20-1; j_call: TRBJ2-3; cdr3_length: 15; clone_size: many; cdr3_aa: CSATPGGRRTDTQYF; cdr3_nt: TGCAGTGCTACCCCGGGAGGGCGGAGGACAGATACGCAGTATTTT
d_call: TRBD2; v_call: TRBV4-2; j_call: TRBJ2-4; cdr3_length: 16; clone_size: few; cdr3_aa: CASSQAGTTSKNIQYF; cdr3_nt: TGTGCCAGCAGCCAGGCCGGGACTACCTCCAAAAACATTCAGTACTTC
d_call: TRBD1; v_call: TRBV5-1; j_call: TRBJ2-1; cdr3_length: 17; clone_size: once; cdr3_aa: CASSPGDRPAGHNEQFF; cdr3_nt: TGCGCCAGCAGCCCCGGGGACAGGCCGGCGGGGCACAATGAGCAGTTCTTC
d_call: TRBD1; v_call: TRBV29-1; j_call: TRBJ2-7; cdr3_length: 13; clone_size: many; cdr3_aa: CSMDRQKGNEQYF; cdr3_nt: TGCAGCATGGACAGGCAAAAAGGAAACGAGCAGTACTTC
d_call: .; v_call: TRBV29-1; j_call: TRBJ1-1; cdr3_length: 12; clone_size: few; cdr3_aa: CSVPGRGREAFF; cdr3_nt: TGCAGCGTGCCGGGACGGGGTAGGGAGGCTTTCTTT
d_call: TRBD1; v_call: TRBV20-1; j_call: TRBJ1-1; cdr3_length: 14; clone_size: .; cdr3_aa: CSALQQGASAEAFF; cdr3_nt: TGCAGTGCTCTTCAACAGGGGGCGAGCGCTGAAGCTTTCTTT
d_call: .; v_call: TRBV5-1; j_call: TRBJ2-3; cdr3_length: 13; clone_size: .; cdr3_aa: CASSATGMDTQYF; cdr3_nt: TGCGCCAGCAGCGCCACAGGGATGGATACGCAGTATTTT
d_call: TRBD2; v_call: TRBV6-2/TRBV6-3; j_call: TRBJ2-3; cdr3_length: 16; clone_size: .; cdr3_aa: CASRPTGGRNTDTQYF; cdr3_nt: TGTGCCAGCAGGCCCACGGGGGGGCGCAACACAGATACGCAGTATTTT
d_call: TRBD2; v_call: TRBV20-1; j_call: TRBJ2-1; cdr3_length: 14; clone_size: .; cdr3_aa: CSARLSGGENEQFF; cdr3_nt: TGCAGTGCTAGGCTTTCGGGAGGGGAAAATGAGCAGTTCTTC
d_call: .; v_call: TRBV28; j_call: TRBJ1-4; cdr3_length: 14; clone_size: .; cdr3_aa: CASTAQGSNEKLFF; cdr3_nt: TGTGCCAGCACCGCGCAGGGATCTAATGAAAAACTGTTTTTT
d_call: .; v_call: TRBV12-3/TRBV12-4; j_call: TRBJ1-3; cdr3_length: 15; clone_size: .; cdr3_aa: CASSQSGNSGNTIYF; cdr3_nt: TGTGCCAGCAGCCAATCAGGGAACTCTGGAAACACCATATATTTT
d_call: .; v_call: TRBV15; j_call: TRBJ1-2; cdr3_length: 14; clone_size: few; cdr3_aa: CATSFGSSGSGYTF; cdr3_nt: TGTGCCACCAGCTTCGGATCCTCCGGCAGTGGCTACACCTTC
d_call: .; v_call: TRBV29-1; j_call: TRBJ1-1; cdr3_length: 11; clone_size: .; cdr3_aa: CSVAAGPEAFF; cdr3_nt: TGCAGCGTTGCTGCCGGCCCTGAAGCTTTCTTT
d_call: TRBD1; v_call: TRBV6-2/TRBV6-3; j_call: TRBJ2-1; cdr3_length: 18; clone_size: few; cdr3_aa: CASSYWGQGTTTGNEQFF; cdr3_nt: TGTGCCAGCAGTTACTGGGGACAGGGAACTACTACGGGCAATGAGCAGTTCTTC
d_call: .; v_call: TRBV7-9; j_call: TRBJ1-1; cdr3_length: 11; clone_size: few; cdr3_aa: CASTADTEAFF; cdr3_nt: TGTGCCAGCACTGCCGACACTGAAGCTTTCTTT
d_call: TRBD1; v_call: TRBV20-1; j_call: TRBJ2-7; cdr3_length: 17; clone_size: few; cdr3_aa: CSARGQGESYISYEQYF; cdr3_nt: TGCAGTGCTAGGGGACAGGGGGAATCCTACATCTCCTACGAGCAGTACTTC
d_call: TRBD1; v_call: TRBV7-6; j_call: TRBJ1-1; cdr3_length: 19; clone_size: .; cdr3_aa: CASSSPDGTGTLMNTEAFF; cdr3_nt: TGTGCCAGCAGCTCCCCCGACGGGACAGGGACCCTCATGAACACTGAAGCTTTCTTT
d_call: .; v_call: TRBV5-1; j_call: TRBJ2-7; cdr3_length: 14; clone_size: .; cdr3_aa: CASSLTPPSIEQYF; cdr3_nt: TGCGCCAGCAGCTTGACTCCCCCCTCGATCGAGCAGTACTTC
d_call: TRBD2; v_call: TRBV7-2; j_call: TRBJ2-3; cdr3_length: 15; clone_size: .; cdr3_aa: CASSLHSGGTDTQYF; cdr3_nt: TGTGCCAGCAGCTTACATAGCGGGGGCACAGATACGCAGTATTTT
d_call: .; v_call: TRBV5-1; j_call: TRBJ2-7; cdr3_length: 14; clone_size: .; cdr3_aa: CASSLDSATYEQYF; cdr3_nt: TGCGCCAGCAGCCTGGACAGCGCTACCTACGAGCAGTACTTC
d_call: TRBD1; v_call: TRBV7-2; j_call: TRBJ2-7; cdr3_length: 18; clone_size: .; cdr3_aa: CASSSRDGGTGYHNEQYF; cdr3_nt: TGTGCCAGCAGCTCTAGAGATGGCGGGACAGGGTATCACAACGAGCAGTACTTC
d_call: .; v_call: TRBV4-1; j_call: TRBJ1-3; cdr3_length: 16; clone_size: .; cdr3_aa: CASSQVSGSSGNTIYF; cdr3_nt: TGCGCCAGCAGCCAAGTTTCAGGAAGCTCTGGAAACACCATATATTTT
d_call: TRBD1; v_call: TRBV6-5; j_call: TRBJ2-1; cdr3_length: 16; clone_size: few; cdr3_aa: CAGRQTGTGRYNEQFF; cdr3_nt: TGTGCCGGCAGGCAAACGGGGACAGGGCGCTACAATGAGCAGTTCTTC
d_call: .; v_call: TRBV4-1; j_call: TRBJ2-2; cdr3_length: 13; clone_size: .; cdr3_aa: CASSHSLLRELFF; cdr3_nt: TGCGCCAGCAGCCACTCCTTGTTAAGGGAGCTGTTTTTT
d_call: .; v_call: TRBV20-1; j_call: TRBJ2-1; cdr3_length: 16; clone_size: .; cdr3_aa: CSAPLFRGSLYNEQFF; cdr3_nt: TGCAGTGCCCCCTTGTTTAGGGGGTCCCTCTACAATGAGCAGTTCTTC
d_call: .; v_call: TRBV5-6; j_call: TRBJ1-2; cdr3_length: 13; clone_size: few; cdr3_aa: CASSLEGNRGYTF; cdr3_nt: TGTGCCAGCAGCTTGGAAGGGAATCGGGGCTACACCTTC
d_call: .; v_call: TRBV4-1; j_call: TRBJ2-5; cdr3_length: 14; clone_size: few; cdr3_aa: CASSQVQQVETQYF; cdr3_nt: TGCGCCAGCAGCCAAGTTCAACAGGTGGAGACCCAGTACTTC
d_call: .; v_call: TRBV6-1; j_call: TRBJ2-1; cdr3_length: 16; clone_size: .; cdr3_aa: CASSEAAGAAYNEQFF; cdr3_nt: TGTGCCAGCAGTGAAGCCGCGGGGGCGGCCTACAATGAGCAGTTCTTC